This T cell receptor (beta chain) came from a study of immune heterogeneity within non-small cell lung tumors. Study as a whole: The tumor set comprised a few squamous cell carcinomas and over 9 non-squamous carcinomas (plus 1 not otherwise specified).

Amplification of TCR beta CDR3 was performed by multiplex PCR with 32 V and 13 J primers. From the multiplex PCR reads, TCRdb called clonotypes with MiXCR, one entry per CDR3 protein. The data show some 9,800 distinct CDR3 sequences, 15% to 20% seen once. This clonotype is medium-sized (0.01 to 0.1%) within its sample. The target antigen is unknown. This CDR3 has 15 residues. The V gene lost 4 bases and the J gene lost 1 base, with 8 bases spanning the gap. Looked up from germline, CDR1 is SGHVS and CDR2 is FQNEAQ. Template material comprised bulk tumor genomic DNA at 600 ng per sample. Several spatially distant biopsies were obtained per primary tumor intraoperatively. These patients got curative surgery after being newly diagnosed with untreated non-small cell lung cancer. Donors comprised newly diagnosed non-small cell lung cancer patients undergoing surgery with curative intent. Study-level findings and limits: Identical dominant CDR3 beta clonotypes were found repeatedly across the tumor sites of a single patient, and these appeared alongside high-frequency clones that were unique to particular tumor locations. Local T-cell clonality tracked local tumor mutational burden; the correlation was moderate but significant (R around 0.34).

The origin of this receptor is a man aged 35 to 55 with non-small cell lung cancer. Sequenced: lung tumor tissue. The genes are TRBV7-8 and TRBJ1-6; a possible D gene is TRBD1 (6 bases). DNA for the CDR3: TGTGCCAGCAGCTCGGACAGTTCCTATAATTCACCCCTCCACTTT. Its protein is CASSSDSSYNSPLHF. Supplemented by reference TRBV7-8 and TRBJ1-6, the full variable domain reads GAGVSQSPRYKVAKRGQDVALRCDPISGHVSLFWYQQALGQGPEFLTYFQNEAQLDKSGLPSDRFFAERPEGSVSTLKIQRTQQEDSAVYLCASSSDSSYNSPLHFGNGTRLTVT.